The present entry profiles one T cell receptor beta chain with its context. Its antigen has not been determined. The conserved phenylalanine or tryptophan normally closing the CDR3 is absent here, so this likely arose from a read error. No DNA is shown, since the ends of the CDR3 on it are uncertain; the CDR3 is the one TCRdb lists. The sample is drawn from a study of CD8+CD57+ T cells in acquired aplastic anemia (dated by TCRdb to the late 2010s). Regarding the complete study: A mean of approximately 3 ug of DNA, ranging from roughly 0.19 to 27.4 ug, was extracted from sorted CD4+ and CD8+ cells. CD8+CD57+ expansion was defined as a frequency above the mean frequency observed in healthy subjects. Broader findings and caveats from the paper: Although some 28 CD8+ CDR3 sequences were shared by patients and controls, these sequences appeared highly expressed in patients and within the immunodominant clones of patients. Patients and healthy controls showed no significant difference in CD8+ Simpson's diversity (P=0.060).

Sequences SGDLS (CDR1) and YYNGEE (CDR2) are obtained from the germline V gene. The CDR3 has 13 amino acids, counting both end residues. Profiling of TCR beta VDJ combinations and CDR3 sequences used genomic DNA as the template. An Illumina HiSeq 2000 was the platform used for TCR repertoire sequencing. As for how the authors treated the data: TRBV/TRBJ rearrangement plots, CDR3 size and DJ length profiles, and Simpson's diversity index were used to assess repertoires. The immunodominant clone was defined as the most abundant DNA sequence in deep sequencing data. CDR3 amino acid sequences were screened for sharing across subjects and compared with published repertoires and the VDJdb database. TCRdb took the public reads, trimmed them with fastp at Q25, ran MiXCR for clone calling and kept in-frame beta chains. Rows merge per CDR3 protein into single entries with the most common DNA and genes. Here the V and J calls rest on TCRdb's processing, not on the authors' analysis. Present in this sample are 270,000 or so distinct CDR3 sequences, approximately 86% of which were seen just once. The ten largest make up roughly 42% of the sample.

The patients picked for sequencing were ones in whom flow cytometry had shown an expansion of CD8+CD57+ cells. Every patient had a diagnosis of severe acquired aplastic anemia based on International Study of Aplastic Anemia and Agranulocytosis and Camitta criteria. Patients had received no therapy at the time of blood sampling. The study deep-sequenced TCR repertoires of sorted CD4+ and CD8+ blood T cells from severe aplastic anemia patients and healthy subjects. In the USA, patient enrollment took place under clinicaltrials.gov protocols 00001620, 01623167, 00001397, 00071045, 00081523 and 00961064. Ficoll-Paque density gradient centrifugation was used to isolate peripheral blood mononuclear cells. Before DNA extraction, CD4+ and CD8+ T cells were sorted with FACS or magnetic beads.

The rearranged chain carries TRBV9 and TRBJ2-3; the D segment call TRBD1 is taken from the table without a DNA check. Specimen: sorted CD4+, CD8+, or CD8+CD57+ T cells (not recorded which) from PBMCs. The TCR originated in a human donor with aplastic anemia. The CDR3 in this case is CASGVGGQGTDTL.